This is a list of T cell receptor beta chains from one sample in a study of early T cells in non-severe SARS-CoV-2 infection. TCRdb recomputed calls from the 5' RACE reads with MiXCR, one row per CDR3 protein. The sample carries about 77,000 distinct CDR3 sequences, roughly 9.6% recorded once. The sample taken for sequencing was whole blood. These receptors originate from an adult who was a healthcare worker with PCR-confirmed SARS-CoV-2 infection or an uninfected control (not recorded which). Both conserved end residues are part of each CDR3. A D gene is named only where the DNA matches it firmly. Size values are once, few and many counts, or a class for expanded clones, and some rows have none.

D gene	J gene	V gene	clone size	CDR3 DNA	CDR3 protein
TRBD1	TRBJ1-5	TRBV29-1	few	TGCAGCGCAACAGGGGGCGTAAATCAGCCCCAGCATTTT	CSATGGVNQPQHF
-	TRBJ2-2	TRBV18	many	TGTGCCAGCTCGTCGCAGGGTCACACCGGGGAGCTGTTTTTT	CASSSQGHTGELFF
TRBD1	TRBJ1-2	TRBV7-9	many	TGTGCCAGCAGTTCCCCAAGGGACAGTAACTATGGCTACACCTTC	CASSSPRDSNYGYTF
TRBD2	TRBJ2-1	TRBV6-5	many	TGTGCCAGCTCGTGGACTAGCGGGTTGTACAATGAGCAGTTCTTC	CASSWTSGLYNEQFF
TRBD2	TRBJ2-7	TRBV27	-	TGTGCCAGCAGTTTAAGGCTAGCTAGCGGGACCTACGAGCAGTACTTC	CASSLRLASGTYEQYF
-	TRBJ1-1	TRBV11-3	-	TGTGCCAGCAGCTTATTGGCTCGCAGCGAAGCTTTCTTT	CASSLLARSEAFF
-	TRBJ1-2	TRBV4-2	many	TGTGCCAGCAGCCAAGACCCCTATGGCTACACCTTC	CASSQDPYGYTF
-	TRBJ2-3	TRBV6-1	many	TGTGCCAGCAGTGAAAAGTTAGAAGGGGATACGCAGTATTTT	CASSEKLEGDTQYF
TRBD1	TRBJ1-5	TRBV6-6	many	TGTGCCAGCAGCCCGACAGGGGGCAATCAGCCCCAGCATTTT	CASSPTGGNQPQHF
-	TRBJ2-7	TRBV10-3	-	TGTGCCATCAGTGAGTCGAACCTAGCAGGAGAGCAGTACTTC	CAISESNLAGEQYF
TRBD1	TRBJ1-1	TRBV5-1	many	TGCGCCAGCAGCTTGAATGGCAGGGGGCAAACTGAAGCTTTCTTT	CASSLNGRGQTEAFF
-	TRBJ2-7	TRBV7-2	-	TGTGCCAGCAGCCGGGGGACAGCCCGAGCCTACGAGCAGTACTTC	CASSRGTARAYEQYF
-	TRBJ2-3	TRBV28	few	TGTGCCAGCAGTTTATCCAGGTGGGGGGCGCGGGAGACAGATACGCAGTATTTT	CASSLSRWGARETDTQYF
-	TRBJ2-7	TRBV30	many	TGTGCCTGGAGTAGGTCCTACGAGCAGTACTTC	CAWSRSYEQYF
TRBD1	TRBJ1-4	TRBV28	medium-sized	TGTGCCGCAGGACAGGCGGCAACTAATGAAAAACTGTTTTTT	CAAGQAATNEKLFF
-	TRBJ1-1	TRBV28	-	TGTGCCAGCAGTTTATATGCGGGGGAAGGGACTGAAGCTTTCTTT	CASSLYAGEGTEAFF
-	TRBJ1-1	TRBV5-1	-	TGCGCCAGCAGCCCAACTGGCACTGAAGCTTTCTTT	CASSPTGTEAFF
-	TRBJ2-2	TRBV11-2	many	TGTGCCAGCGTTAGAGGGAACACCGGGGAGCTGTTTTTT	CASVRGNTGELFF
-	TRBJ2-5	TRBV12-3/TRBV12-4	many	TGTGCCAGCAGTTTATCTGGCATAAAAGAGACCCAGTACTTC	CASSLSGIKETQYF
TRBD2	TRBJ2-7	TRBV28	-	TGTGCCAGCAGTTTTTTCGGGACTAGCGGGATCCGAGCCTACGAGCAGTACTTC	CASSFFGTSGIRAYEQYF
-	TRBJ1-1	TRBV25-1	many	TGTGCCAGCAGTGAATTGGGTAAAAGAGCTTTCTTT	CASSELGKRAFF
-	TRBJ1-1	TRBV7-2	many	TGTGCCAGCAGCTCTACTCCAGGGCCGTTTGAAGCTTTCTTT	CASSSTPGPFEAFF
-	TRBJ2-7	TRBV11-2	many	TGTGCCAGCAGCTTGTGGGGGACGAGCTCCTACGAGCAGTACTTC	CASSLWGTSSYEQYF
-	TRBJ2-1	TRBV28	-	TGTGCCACCCGATTAGGGCGGGCCTACAATGAGCAGTTCTTC	CATRLGRAYNEQFF
TRBD1	TRBJ1-1	TRBV5-6	many	TGTGCCAGCAGCTTGGCAGGGGGGCCTGAAGCTTTCTTT	CASSLAGGPEAFF
-	TRBJ1-6	TRBV11-2	many	TGTGCCAGCAGCTTTTCGAAGAATTCACCCCTCCACTTT	CASSFSKNSPLHF
-	TRBJ1-2	TRBV20-1	-	TGCAGTGCTCCAAGTAGGACGGGAAGCTATGGCTACACCTTC	CSAPSRTGSYGYTF
-	TRBJ1-4	TRBV28	few	TGTGCCAGCAGTTTGATCCATAATGAAAAACTGTTTTTT	CASSLIHNEKLFF
-	TRBJ1-1	TRBV28	many	TGTGCCAGCAGTTTTCCGGGCGCTCTTGAAGCTTTCTTT	CASSFPGALEAFF
TRBD2	TRBJ2-2	TRBV28	-	TGTGCCAGCAGGCGGGGGACCGGGGAGCTGTTTTTT	CASRRGTGELFF
-	TRBJ2-5	TRBV15	-	TGTGCCACCAGCAGAGACCGGGACGAGGGGGAGACCCAGTACTTC	CATSRDRDEGETQYF
TRBD1	TRBJ1-2	TRBV7-2	-	TGTGCCAGCAGCTTAGGACCTAGACAGGGCGGCAATTCTGGCTACACCTTC	CASSLGPRQGGNSGYTF
-	TRBJ2-1	TRBV20-1	-	TGCAGTGCTAGTATCCCCAGGAGTGGGTCCTACAATGAGCAGTTCTTC	CSASIPRSGSYNEQFF
TRBD1	TRBJ2-7	TRBV9	many	TGTGCCAGCAGCGTAGCTCCGGGACAGGGTAGGGACGAGCAGTACTTC	CASSVAPGQGRDEQYF
-	TRBJ1-1	TRBV28	many	TGTGCCAGCAGTTTTGTTAACGGAGAAGAAGCTTTCTTT	CASSFVNGEEAFF
-	TRBJ1-4	TRBV27	few	TGTGCCAGCAGTTTACAGGGTCCTAATGAAAAACTGTTTTTT	CASSLQGPNEKLFF
-	TRBJ2-1	TRBV28	few	TGTGCCAGCAGGCTGAGTAGCTCCTACAATGAGCAGTTCTTC	CASRLSSSYNEQFF
TRBD2	TRBJ2-1	TRBV5-1	-	TGCGCCAGCAGCTTGGCGATAGCGGGAGTCCATGAGCAGTTCTTC	CASSLAIAGVHEQFF
TRBD2	TRBJ2-3	TRBV27	many	TGTGCCAGCAGTCACGGGGGAGGGAGCACAGATACGCAGTATTTT	CASSHGGGSTDTQYF
-	TRBJ2-1	TRBV30	-	TGTGCCTGGGGTACCGTAGTCGGGGATGAGCAGTTCTTC	CAWGTVVGDEQFF
TRBD2	TRBJ2-3	TRBV28	many	TGTGCCAGCAGTTCTAGCGGGAAGATTACGCAGTATTTT	CASSSSGKITQYF
-	TRBJ2-1	TRBV27	many	TGTGCCAGCAGTTTCGGACCGAGTAATATAGAGCAGTTCTTC	CASSFGPSNIEQFF
-	TRBJ1-2	TRBV27	many	TGTGCCAGCAGTTTGAAGGAGAAGGGGTATGGCTACACCTTC	CASSLKEKGYGYTF
-	TRBJ1-1	TRBV2	-	TGTGCCAGCAGCACGGCCTGGAACACTGAAGCTTTCTTT	CASSTAWNTEAFF
-	TRBJ2-3	TRBV12-3/TRBV12-4	many	TGTGCCACCGCTTTAGCTGGCACAGATACGCAGTATTTT	CATALAGTDTQYF
TRBD1	TRBJ1-2	TRBV28	many	TGTGCCAGCCGATCCCCCCGGGACAGCGCTAACTATGGCTACACCTTC	CASRSPRDSANYGYTF